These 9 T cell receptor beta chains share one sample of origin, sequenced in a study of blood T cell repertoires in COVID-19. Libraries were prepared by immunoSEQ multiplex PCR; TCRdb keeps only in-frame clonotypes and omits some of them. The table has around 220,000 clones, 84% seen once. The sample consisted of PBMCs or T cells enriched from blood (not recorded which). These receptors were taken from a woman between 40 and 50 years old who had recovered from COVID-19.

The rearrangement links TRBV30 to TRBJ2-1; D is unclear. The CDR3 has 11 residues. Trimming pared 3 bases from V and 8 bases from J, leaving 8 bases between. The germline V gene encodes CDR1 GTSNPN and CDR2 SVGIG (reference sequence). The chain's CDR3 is CAWRLRDEQFF. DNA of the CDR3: TGTGCCTGGAGATTGCGCGATGAGCAGTTCTTC. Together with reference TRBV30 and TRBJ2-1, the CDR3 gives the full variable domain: SQTIHQWPATLVQPVGSPLSLECTVEGTSNPNLYWYRQAAGRGLQLLFYSVGIGQISSEVPQNLSASRPQDRQFILSSKKLLLSDSGFYLCAWRLRDEQFFGPGTRLTVL.

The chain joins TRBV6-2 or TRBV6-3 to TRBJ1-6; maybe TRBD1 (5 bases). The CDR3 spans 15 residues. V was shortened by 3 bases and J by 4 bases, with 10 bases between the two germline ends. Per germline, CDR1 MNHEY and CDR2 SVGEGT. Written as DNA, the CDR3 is TGTGCCAGCAGTTATCAACGGACATATAATTCACCCCTCCACTTT. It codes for CASSYQRTYNSPLHF.

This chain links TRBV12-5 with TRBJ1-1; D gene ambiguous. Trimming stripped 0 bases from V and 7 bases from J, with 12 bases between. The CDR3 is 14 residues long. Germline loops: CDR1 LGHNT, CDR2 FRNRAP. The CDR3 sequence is CASGLVRAEGEAFF. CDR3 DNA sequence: TGTGCTAGTGGTTTGGTACGGGCTGAGGGTGAAGCTTTCTTT.

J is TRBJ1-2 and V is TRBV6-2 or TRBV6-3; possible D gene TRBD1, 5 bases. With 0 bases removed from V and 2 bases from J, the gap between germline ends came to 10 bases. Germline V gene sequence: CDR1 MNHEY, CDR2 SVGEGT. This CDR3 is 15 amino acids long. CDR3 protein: CASSYSVRANYGYTF. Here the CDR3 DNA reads TGTGCCAGCAGTTACTCGGTCAGGGCGAACTATGGCTACACCTTC.

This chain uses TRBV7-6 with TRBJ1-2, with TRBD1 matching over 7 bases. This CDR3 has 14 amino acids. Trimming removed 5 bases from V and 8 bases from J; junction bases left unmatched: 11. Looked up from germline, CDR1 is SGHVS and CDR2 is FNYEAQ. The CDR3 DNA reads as TGTGCCAGCAGCCTAGGACAGGAAATAGGCGGCTACACCTTC. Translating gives CASSLGQEIGGYTF.

The CDR3 spells CASSHRDTQYF. The CDR3 coding sequence is TGTGCCAGCAGCCATAGAGATACGCAGTATTTT. The V and J genes are TRBV7-8 and TRBJ2-3, with D uncertain. Germline V gene lookup returns CDR1 SGHVS and CDR2 FQNEAQ. Between the trimmed V and J ends, which lost 5 bases and 5 bases, there was a span of 5 bases. The CDR3 consists of 11 residues. Filled out from reference TRBV7-8 and TRBJ2-3, the complete variable domain reads GAGVSQSPRYKVAKRGQDVALRCDPISGHVSLFWYQQALGQGPEFLTYFQNEAQLDKSGLPSDRFFAERPEGSVSTLKIQRTQQEDSAVYLCASSHRDTQYFGPGTRLTVL.

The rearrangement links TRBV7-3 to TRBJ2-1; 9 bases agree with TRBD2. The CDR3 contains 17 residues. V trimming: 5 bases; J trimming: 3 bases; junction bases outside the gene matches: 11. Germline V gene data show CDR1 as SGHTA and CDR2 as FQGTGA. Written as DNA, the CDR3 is TGTGCCAGCAGCCCAAGCGGGCTAGCGGGGTACTACAATGAGCAGTTCTTC. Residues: CASSPSGLAGYYNEQFF. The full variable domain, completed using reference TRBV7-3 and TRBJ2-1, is GAGVSQTPSNKVTEKGKYVELRCDPISGHTALYWYRQSLGQGPEFLIYFQGTGAADDSGLPNDRFFAVRPEGSVSTLKIQRTERGDSAVYLCASSPSGLAGYYNEQFFGPGTRLTVL.

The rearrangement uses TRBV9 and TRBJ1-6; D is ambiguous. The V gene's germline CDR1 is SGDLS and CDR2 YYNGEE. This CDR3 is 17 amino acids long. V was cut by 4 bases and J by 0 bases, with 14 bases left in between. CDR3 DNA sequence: TGTGCCAGCAGCCTATCCCCCCTAAGCTCCTATAATTCACCCCTCCACTTT. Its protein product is CASSLSPLSSYNSPLHF.

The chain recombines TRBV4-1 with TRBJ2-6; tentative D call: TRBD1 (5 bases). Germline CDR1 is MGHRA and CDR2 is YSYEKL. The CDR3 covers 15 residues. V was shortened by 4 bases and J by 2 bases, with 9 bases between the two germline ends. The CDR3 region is CASSLWGAGANVLTF. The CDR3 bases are TGCGCCAGCAGCCTATGGGGCGCTGGGGCCAACGTCCTGACTTTC.